This T cell receptor beta chain is drawn from a study of blood T cell repertoires in COVID-19. Across the study: COVID-19 samples, acute and convalescent, were from the United States, Italy and Spain. T cells, B-cell-depleted T cells, or PBMCs provided the cDNA or gDNA that served as material.

Source study methods: Reference gene primer amplification gave estimated nucleated cell counts. Only in-frame clones appear in the TCRdb table, and some are missing; sequencing was by immunoSEQ multiplex PCR. V and J calls and clone size come straight from that table; D and trimming were deduced from the DNA. Of some 130,000 clones listed, under 90% are singletons. This clone was seen a few times. Germline loops: CDR1 SGHAT, CDR2 FQDESV (reference sequence). This CDR3 has 15 residues. With 1 base removed from V and 5 bases from J, the gap between germline ends came to 11 bases. The chain has TRBV11-1 and TRBJ2-2; D gene unclear. Specimen: peripheral blood. The clonotype was recovered from a woman aged 55-75 years with active or convalescent COVID-19. The CDR3 DNA follows: TGTGCCAGCAGCTTAGGAGAATCTAGGACCGGGGAGCTGTTTTTT. It encodes CASSLGESRTGELFF.